In its sample, the clone carrying this T cell receptor (beta chain) was seen once. No antigen is known for it. Germline V lookup: CDR1 SGHTA, CDR2 FQGNSA. Trimming took off 0 bases at V and 6 bases at J, with 8 bases between the two ends. The CDR3 covers 14 residues. These data belong to a study of OX40 agonist ivuxolimab in advanced cancers. Broader study findings: Researchers report that CD8+ T cells had, on average, more expanded clones than CD4+.

Profiling relied on immunoSEQ multiplex PCR, and the TCRdb table lists in-frame clones only, not all of them. The data show about 10,000 clones, with roughly three quarters seen just once and approximately 30% held by the top ten. Source: CD4+ or CD8+ T cells sorted from blood, taken in a trial of the OX40 agonist ivuxolimab. V gene TRBV7-2 combines with J gene TRBJ2-2; D is perhaps TRBD1 or TRBD2 (5 bases each). The TCR comes from an adult with an advanced solid tumor such as melanoma, head and neck, liver or kidney cancer. The DNA of the CDR3 is TGTGCCAGCAGCTTAGCGCTGGGGGCCGGGGAGCTGTTTTTT. It specifies CASSLALGAGELFF.